Listed below are T cell receptor beta chains from one sample, sequenced in a study of T cells in Graves' hyperthyroidism and ophthalmopathy. TCRdb re-called the multiplex PCR reads with MiXCR, one entry per CDR3 protein. The sample carries about 350,000 distinct CDR3 sequences, over 15% recorded once. Sequencing was carried out using blood. The receptors here all came from a woman aged 35 to 49 with Graves' ophthalmopathy. Each CDR3 is given with its conserved first and last residue. The order of the fields is CDR3 DNA, CDR3 protein, J gene, D gene, V gene, clone size. A D gene is named only where the DNA matches it firmly. The listing skips clone size in some rows; elsewhere it reads once, few, many or a size class.

CDR3nt: TGTGCCAGCAGCCAATATTACGAGGGAACCTACGGGCAGTACTTC
CDR3aa: CASSQYYEGTYGQYF
j_gene: TRBJ2-7
d_gene: .
v_gene: TRBV3-1
abundance: .

CDR3nt: TGTGCCAGCAGGTCCATCTCAGGTTCCCAGACCCAGTACTTC
CDR3aa: CASRSISGSQTQYF
j_gene: TRBJ2-5
d_gene: .
v_gene: TRBV6-5
abundance: few

CDR3nt: TGTGCCAGCAGTTTTGAGGGATCACCCCTCCACTTT
CDR3aa: CASSFEGSPLHF
j_gene: TRBJ1-6
d_gene: .
v_gene: TRBV27
abundance: many

CDR3nt: TGTGCCAGTAGCCACGACAGGGGGATCCCCCCAAGGGAGACCCAGTACTTC
CDR3aa: CASSHDRGIPPRETQYF
j_gene: TRBJ2-5
d_gene: TRBD1
v_gene: TRBV19
abundance: many

CDR3nt: TGTGCCAGCAGTGGGACAGCGAACTCTGGAAACACCATATATTTT
CDR3aa: CASSGTANSGNTIYF
j_gene: TRBJ1-3
d_gene: .
v_gene: TRBV2
abundance: many

CDR3nt: TGTGCCAGCAGTTACGGGCTGACAGATTTCTATGGCTACACCTTC
CDR3aa: CASSYGLTDFYGYTF
j_gene: TRBJ1-2
d_gene: .
v_gene: TRBV6-5
abundance: many

CDR3nt: TGTGCCAGCAGCTTGGCCGGACAGGGGGCGAACACTGAAGCTTTCTTT
CDR3aa: CASSLAGQGANTEAFF
j_gene: TRBJ1-1
d_gene: TRBD1
v_gene: TRBV5-5
abundance: many

CDR3nt: TGTGCCAGCAGCCCGGGACAGGGGGCGGGATACGCCCAGCATTTT
CDR3aa: CASSPGQGAGYAQHF
j_gene: TRBJ1-5
d_gene: TRBD1
v_gene: TRBV6-2/TRBV6-3
abundance: many

CDR3nt: TGTGCCAGCAGTTTCATTCAGGTCGGGGAGCTGTTTTTT
CDR3aa: CASSFIQVGELFF
j_gene: TRBJ2-2
d_gene: .
v_gene: TRBV12-3/TRBV12-4
abundance: many

CDR3nt: TGTGCCACCAGACGGACGGGAAACACCGGGGAGCTGTTTTTT
CDR3aa: CATRRTGNTGELFF
j_gene: TRBJ2-2
d_gene: .
v_gene: TRBV15
abundance: many

CDR3nt: TGTGCCAGCTCACCCCCGGGACAGGGAATGATCGCTTTCTTT
CDR3aa: CASSPPGQGMIAFF
j_gene: TRBJ1-1
d_gene: TRBD1
v_gene: TRBV18
abundance: many

CDR3nt: TGCGCCAGCAGCTTAGGACAGGGACGGAACTACGAGCAGTACTTC
CDR3aa: CASSLGQGRNYEQYF
j_gene: TRBJ2-7
d_gene: TRBD1
v_gene: TRBV4-1
abundance: many

CDR3nt: TGTGCCACCAGCAGAGATCAGGGGCTCATGGCTTTCTTT
CDR3aa: CATSRDQGLMAFF
j_gene: TRBJ1-1
d_gene: .
v_gene: TRBV15
abundance: many